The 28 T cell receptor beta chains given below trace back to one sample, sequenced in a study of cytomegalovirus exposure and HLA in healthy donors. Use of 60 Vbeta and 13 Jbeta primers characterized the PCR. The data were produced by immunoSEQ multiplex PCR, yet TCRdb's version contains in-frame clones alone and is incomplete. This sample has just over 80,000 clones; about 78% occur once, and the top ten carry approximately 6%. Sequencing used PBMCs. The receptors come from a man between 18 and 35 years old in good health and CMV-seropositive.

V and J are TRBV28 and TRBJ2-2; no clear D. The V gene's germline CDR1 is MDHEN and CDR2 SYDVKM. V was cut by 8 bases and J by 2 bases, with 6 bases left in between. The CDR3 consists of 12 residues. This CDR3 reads CASGLNTGELFF. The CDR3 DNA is TGTGCCAGCGGCTTAAACACCGGGGAGCTGTTTTTT.

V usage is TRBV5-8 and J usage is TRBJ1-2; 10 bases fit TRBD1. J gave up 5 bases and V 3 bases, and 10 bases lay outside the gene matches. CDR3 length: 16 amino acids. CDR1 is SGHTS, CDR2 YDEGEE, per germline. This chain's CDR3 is CASSYSRGTGAYGYTF. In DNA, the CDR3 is TGTGCCAGCAGCTATTCTCGCGGGACAGGGGCTTATGGCTACACCTTC. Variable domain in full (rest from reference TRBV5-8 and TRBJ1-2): EAGVTQSPTHLIKTRGQQATLRCSPISGHTSVYWYQQALGLGLQFLLWYDEGEERNRGNFPPRFSGRQFPNYSSELNVNALELEDSALYLCASSYSRGTGAYGYTFGSGTRLTVV.

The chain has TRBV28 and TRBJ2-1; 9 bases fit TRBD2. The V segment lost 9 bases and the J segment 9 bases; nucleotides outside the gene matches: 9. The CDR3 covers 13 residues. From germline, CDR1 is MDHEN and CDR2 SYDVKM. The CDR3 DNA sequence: TGTGCCAGGAGATTAGCGGGAGAAATTGAGCAGTTCTTC. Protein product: CARRLAGEIEQFF.

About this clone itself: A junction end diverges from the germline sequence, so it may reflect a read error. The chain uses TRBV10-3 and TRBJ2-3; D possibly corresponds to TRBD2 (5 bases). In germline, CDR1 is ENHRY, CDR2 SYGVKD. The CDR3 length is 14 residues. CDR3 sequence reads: CAIRNSVGTDTQYF. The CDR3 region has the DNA TGTGCCATCAGGAATAGCGTAGGCACAGATACACAGTATTTT.

The CDR3 region is CASSLSRGNTEAFF. The CDR3 bases are TGTGCCAGCAGTTTATCGAGAGGGAACACTGAAGCTTTCTTT. This chain joins TRBV27 and TRBJ1-1; the D is unclear. Per germline, CDR1 MNHEY and CDR2 SMNVEV (reference sequence). V was shortened by 0 bases and J by 1 base, with 6 bases between the two germline ends. The CDR3 sequence is 14 residues long.

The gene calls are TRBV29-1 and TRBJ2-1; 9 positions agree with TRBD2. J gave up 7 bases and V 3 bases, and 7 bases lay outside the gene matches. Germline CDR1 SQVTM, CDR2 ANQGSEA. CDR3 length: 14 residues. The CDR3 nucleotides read TGCAGCGTTGACATAGCGGGAGTGGTGAATGAGCAGTTCTTC. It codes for CSVDIAGVVNEQFF.

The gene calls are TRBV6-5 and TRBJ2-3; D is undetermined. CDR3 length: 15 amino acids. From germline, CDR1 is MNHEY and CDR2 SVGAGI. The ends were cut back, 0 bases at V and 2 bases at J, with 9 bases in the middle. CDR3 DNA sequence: TGTGCCAGCAGTTACTCGTATCAGATCACAGATACGCAGTATTTT. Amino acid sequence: CASSYSYQITDTQYF.

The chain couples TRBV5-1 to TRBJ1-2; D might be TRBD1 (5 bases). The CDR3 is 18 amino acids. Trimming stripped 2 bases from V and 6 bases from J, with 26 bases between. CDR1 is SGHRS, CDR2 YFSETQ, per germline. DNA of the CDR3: TGCGCCAGCAGCTTCTTAACAGGATTCGAGTCCGTTATTGATGGCTACACCTTC. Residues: CASSFLTGFESVIDGYTF.

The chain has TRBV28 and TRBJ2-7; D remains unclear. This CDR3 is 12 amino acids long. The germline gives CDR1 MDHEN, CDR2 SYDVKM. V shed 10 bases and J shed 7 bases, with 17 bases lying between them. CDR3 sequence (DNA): TGTGCCACCGTGACACCGCTTGGAGAGCAGTACTTC. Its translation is CATVTPLGEQYF.

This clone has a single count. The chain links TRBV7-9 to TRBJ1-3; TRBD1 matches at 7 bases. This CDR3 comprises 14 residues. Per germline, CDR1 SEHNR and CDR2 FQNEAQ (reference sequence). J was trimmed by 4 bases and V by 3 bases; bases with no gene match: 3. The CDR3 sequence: CASSFRTGGNTIYF. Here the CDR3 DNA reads TGTGCCAGCAGCTTCCGGACAGGAGGAAACACCATATATTTT.

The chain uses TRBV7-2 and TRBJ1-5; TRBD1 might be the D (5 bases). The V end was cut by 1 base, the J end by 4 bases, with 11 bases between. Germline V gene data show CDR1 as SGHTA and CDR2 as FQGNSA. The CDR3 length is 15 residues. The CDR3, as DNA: TGTGCCAGCAGCTTAGTTCAGGGTGGAAATCAGCCCCAGCATTTT. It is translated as CASSLVQGGNQPQHF. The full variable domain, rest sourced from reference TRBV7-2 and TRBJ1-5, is GAGVSQSPSNKVTEKGKDVELRCDPISGHTALYWYRQSLGQGLEFLIYFQGNSAPDKSGLPSDRFSAERTGGSVSTLTIQRTQQEDSAVYLCASSLVQGGNQPQHFGDGTRLSIL.

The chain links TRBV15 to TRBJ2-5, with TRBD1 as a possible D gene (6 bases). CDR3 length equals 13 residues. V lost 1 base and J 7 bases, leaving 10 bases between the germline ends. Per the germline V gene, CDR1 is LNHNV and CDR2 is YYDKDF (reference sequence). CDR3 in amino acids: CATSRVGAGTQYF. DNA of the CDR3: TGTGCCACCAGCAGAGTGGGGGCAGGGACCCAGTACTTC.

CDR3 amino acids: CASSRTRDTSYEQYF. The CDR3 DNA reads as TGTGCCAGTAGTAGAACCCGGGACACATCCTACGAGCAGTACTTC. The rearrangement joins TRBV19 to TRBJ2-7, with a weak D call TRBD1 (6 bases). V lost 4 bases and J 1 base, leaving 14 bases between the germline ends. CDR3 length: 15 residues. The germline V gene has CDR1 LNHDA and CDR2 SQIVND (reference sequence).

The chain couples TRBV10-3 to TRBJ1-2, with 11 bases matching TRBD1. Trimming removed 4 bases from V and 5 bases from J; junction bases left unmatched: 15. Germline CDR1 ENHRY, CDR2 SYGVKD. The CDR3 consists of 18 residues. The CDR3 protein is CAISAPRDRGRKRYGYTF. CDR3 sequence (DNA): TGTGCCATCAGTGCCCCCCGGGACAGGGGGAGGAAACGTTATGGCTACACCTTC.

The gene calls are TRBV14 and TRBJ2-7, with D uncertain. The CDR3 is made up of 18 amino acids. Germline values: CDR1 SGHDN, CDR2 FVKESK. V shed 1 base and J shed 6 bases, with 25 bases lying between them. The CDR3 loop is CASSQVWQETSGRFEQYF. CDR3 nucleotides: TGTGCCAGCAGCCAAGTGTGGCAGGAAACCTCCGGAAGGTTCGAGCAGTACTTC.

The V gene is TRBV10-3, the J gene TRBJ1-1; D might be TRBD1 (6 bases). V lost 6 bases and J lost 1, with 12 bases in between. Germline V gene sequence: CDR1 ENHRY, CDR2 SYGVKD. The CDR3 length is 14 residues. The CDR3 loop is CAIRPGHKNTEAFF. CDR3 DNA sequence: TGTGCCATCAGGCCGGGACATAAGAACACTGAAGCTTTCTTT.

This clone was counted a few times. The DNA for the CDR3 is TGTGCCAGCAGCTTCGGCAGGGTAGGGGATAATTCACCCCTCCACTTT. Amino acids: CASSFGRVGDNSPLHF. The chain links TRBV7-2 to TRBJ1-6; D is perhaps TRBD1 (5 bases). Per the germline V gene, CDR1 is SGHTA and CDR2 is FQGNSA. The CDR3 is 16 amino acids. V was trimmed by 3 bases and J by 5 bases, leaving 14 bases between them. Filled out from reference TRBV7-2 and TRBJ1-6, the complete variable domain reads GAGVSQSPSNKVTEKGKDVELRCDPISGHTALYWYRQSLGQGLEFLIYFQGNSAPDKSGLPSDRFSAERTGGSVSTLTIQRTQQEDSAVYLCASSFGRVGDNSPLHFGNGTRLTVT.

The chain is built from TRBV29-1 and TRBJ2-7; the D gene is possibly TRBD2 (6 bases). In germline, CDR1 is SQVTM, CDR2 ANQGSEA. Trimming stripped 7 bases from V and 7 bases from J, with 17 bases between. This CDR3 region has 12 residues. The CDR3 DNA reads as TGCAGCGCATCGGTCGGGGACTCAGAGCAGTACTTC. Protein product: CSASVGDSEQYF.

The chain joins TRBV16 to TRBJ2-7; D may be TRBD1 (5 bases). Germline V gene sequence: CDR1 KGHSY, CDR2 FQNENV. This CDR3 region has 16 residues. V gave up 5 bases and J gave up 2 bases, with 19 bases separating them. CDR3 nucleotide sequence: TGTGCCAGCAGCAATCAACAGGCAGACAAGCCCTACGAGCAGTACTTC. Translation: CASSNQQADKPYEQYF.

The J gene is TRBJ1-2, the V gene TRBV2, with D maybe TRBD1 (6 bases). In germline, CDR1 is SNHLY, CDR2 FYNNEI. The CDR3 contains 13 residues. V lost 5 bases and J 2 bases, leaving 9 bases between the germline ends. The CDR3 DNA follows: TGTGCCAGCAGTCCTGACAGGAACTATGGCTACACCTTC. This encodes CASSPDRNYGYTF.

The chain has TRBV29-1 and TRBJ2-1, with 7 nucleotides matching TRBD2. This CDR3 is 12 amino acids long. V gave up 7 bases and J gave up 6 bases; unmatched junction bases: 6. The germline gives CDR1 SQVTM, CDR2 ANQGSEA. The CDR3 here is CSEASGPNEQFF. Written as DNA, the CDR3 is TGCAGCGAGGCTAGCGGCCCCAATGAGCAGTTCTTC.

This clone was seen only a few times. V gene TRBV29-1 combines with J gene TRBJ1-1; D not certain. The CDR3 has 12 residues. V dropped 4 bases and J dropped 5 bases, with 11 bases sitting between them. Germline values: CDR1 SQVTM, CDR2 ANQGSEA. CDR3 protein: CSVVQARTEAFF. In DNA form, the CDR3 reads TGCAGCGTTGTCCAAGCCCGTACTGAAGCTTTCTTT.

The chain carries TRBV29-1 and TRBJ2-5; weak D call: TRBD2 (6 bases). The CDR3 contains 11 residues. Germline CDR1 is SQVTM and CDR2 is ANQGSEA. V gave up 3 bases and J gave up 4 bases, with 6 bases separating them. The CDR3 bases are TGCAGCGTTGACGGGGGAGAGACCCAGTACTTC. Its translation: CSVDGGETQYF.

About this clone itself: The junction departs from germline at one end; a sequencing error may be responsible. CDR3 nucleotides: TGTGCTAGCAGCTTAGCCAGGGGAAGTAGGGAGACCCAGTACTTC. Encoded protein: CASSLARGSRETQYF. The chain joins TRBV7-7 to TRBJ2-5; a possible D gene is TRBD1 (6 bases). The CDR3 totals 15 residues. Germline assignment: CDR1 SSHAT and CDR2 FNYEAQ (reference sequence).

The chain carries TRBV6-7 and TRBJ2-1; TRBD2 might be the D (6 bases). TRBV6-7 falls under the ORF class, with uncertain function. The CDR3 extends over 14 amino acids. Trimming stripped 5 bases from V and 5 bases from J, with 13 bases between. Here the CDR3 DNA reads TGTGCCAGCAGTGCCGGGACTCAAAACAATGAGCAGTTCTTC. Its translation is CASSAGTQNNEQFF.

The CDR3 sequence is CASSLERGPEAFF. In DNA, the CDR3 is TGTGCCAGCAGCTTAGAGAGGGGGCCTGAAGCTTTCTTT. The genes are TRBV7-9 and TRBJ1-1, with TRBD1 identical over 7 bases. The CDR3 runs to 13 residues. The V gene's germline CDR1 is SEHNR and CDR2 FQNEAQ (reference sequence). V shed 1 base, J shed 6 bases, and the junction held 2 bases outside the gene matches.

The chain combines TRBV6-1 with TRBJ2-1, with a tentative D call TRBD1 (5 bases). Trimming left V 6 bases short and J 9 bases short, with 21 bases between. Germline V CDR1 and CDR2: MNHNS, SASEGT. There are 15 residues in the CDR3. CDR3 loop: CASSHGAGRSSEQFF. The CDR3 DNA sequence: TGTGCCAGCAGCCATGGGGCAGGGCGGAGTAGTGAGCAGTTCTTC.

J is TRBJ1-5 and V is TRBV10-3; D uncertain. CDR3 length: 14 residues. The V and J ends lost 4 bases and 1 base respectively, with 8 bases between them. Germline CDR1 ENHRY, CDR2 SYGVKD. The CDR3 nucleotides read TGTGCCATCAGTGGAGGCCCGAGCAATCAGCCCCAGCATTTT. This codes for CAISGGPSNQPQHF.